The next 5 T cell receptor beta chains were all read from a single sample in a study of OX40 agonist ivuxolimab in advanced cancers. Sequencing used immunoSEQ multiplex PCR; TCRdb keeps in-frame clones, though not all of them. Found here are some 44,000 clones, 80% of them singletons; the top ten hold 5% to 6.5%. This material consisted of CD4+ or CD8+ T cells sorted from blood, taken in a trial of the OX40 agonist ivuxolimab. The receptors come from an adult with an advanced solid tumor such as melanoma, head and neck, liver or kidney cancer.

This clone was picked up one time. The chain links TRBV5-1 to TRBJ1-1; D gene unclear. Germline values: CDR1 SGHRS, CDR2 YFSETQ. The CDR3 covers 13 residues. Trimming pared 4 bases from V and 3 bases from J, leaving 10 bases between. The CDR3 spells CASSAAPDTEAFF. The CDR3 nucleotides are TGCGCCAGCAGCGCGGCCCCGGACACTGAAGCTTTCTTT.

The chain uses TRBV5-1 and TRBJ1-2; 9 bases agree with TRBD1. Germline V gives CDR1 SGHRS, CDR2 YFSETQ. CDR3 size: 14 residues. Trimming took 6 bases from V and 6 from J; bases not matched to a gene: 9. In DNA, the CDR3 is TGCGCCAGCACCTTACAGGGGGCAGCAGATGGCTACACCTTC. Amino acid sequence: CASTLQGAADGYTF.

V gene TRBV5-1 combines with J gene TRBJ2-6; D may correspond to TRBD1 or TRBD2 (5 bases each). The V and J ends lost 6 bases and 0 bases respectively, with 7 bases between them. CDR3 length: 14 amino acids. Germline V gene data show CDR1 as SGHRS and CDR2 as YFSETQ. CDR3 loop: CASTGASGANVLTF. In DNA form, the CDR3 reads TGCGCCAGCACCGGGGCCTCTGGGGCCAACGTCCTGACTTTC.

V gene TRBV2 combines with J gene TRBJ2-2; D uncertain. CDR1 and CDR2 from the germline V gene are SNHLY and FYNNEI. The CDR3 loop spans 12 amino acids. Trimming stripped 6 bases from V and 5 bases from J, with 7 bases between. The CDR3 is CASRISTGELFF. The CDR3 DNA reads TGTGCCAGCAGAATCTCTACCGGGGAGCTGTTTTTT.

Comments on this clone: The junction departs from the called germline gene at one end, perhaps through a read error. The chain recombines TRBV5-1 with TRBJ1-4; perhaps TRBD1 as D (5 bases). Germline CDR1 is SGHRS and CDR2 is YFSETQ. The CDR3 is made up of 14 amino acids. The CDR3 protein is CASSFGAFNEKLFF. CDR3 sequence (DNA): TGTGCCAGCAGCTTCGGGGCGTTCAATGAAAAACTGTTTTTT.